A single sample gave rise to the 17 T cell receptor beta chains below, sequenced in a study of blood T cell repertoires in COVID-19. Profiled with immunoSEQ multiplex PCR; TCRdb holds only in-frame clones, not every one. This table has about 350,000 clones, approximately 91% appearing once. The sequenced material came from peripheral blood. These receptors were taken from a woman in her seventies with COVID-19, enrolled during active disease.

The chain links TRBV2 to TRBJ1-2; TRBD1 is a possible D gene (5 bases). CDR1 SNHLY and CDR2 FYNNEI come from the germline V gene. V gave up 8 bases and J gave up 8 bases, with 15 bases separating them. The length of the CDR3 is 12 residues. The CDR3 region is CASLRQGYGYTF. Here the CDR3 DNA reads TGTGCCAGCCTAAGGCAGGGTTACGGCTACACCTTC.

The chain links TRBV7-9 to TRBJ1-2; no definite D call. Germline V lookup: CDR1 SEHNR, CDR2 FQNEAQ (reference sequence). Deletions cut 4 bases from V and 2 bases from J, with 8 bases between. This CDR3 has 13 amino acids. This chain's CDR3 is CASSWEGNYGYTF. CDR3 bases: TGTGCCAGCAGCTGGGAGGGAAACTATGGCTACACCTTC.

The chain links TRBV5-4 to TRBJ2-5; TRBD2 matches 15 bases. Germline lookup yields CDR1 SGHNT and CDR2 YYREEE (reference sequence). V gave up 3 bases and J gave up 5 bases; unmatched junction bases: 5. The CDR3 is 16 amino acids. The CDR3 DNA follows: TGTGCCAGCAGCTCCGGGACTAGCGGGGGGAGTGAGACCCAGTACTTC. Its translation is CASSSGTSGGSETQYF.

This clone occurred once. The CDR3 loop is CASSQDLINYGYTF. The CDR3, as DNA: TGTGCCAGCAGCCAAGACCTAATTAACTATGGCTACACCTTC. This chain links TRBV4-2 with TRBJ1-2; D not certain. V shed 0 bases and J shed 1 base, with 6 bases lying between them. This CDR3 is built from 14 residues. From germline, CDR1 is LGHNA and CDR2 YNFKEQ.

The J gene is TRBJ1-2, the V gene TRBV19, with D unresolved. The V end was cut by 10 bases, the J end by 3 bases, with 9 bases between. This CDR3 has 11 amino acids. Germline CDR1 LNHDA, CDR2 SQIVND (reference sequence). The CDR3 coding sequence is TGTGCCACTTTCCAGTACTATGGCTACACCTTC. It translates to CATFQYYGYTF.

The V call is TRBV5-8, the J call TRBJ2-1, with D possibly being TRBD1 (6 bases). V was clipped by 4 bases and J by 7 bases, with 15 bases between them. The CDR3 extends over 14 amino acids. Looked up from germline, CDR1 is SGHTS and CDR2 is YDEGEE. The CDR3 spells CASSQDRGLNEQFF. The CDR3, as DNA: TGTGCCAGCAGCCAGGACAGAGGATTAAATGAGCAGTTCTTC.

The chain is built from TRBV7-2 and TRBJ2-1; the D gene is possibly TRBD2 (5 bases). Trimming took 5 bases from V and 5 from J, leaving 10 bases between them. Germline CDR1 and CDR2: SGHTA and FQGNSA. The CDR3 is made up of 13 amino acids. CDR3 in amino acids: CASSPRGDNEQFF. The CDR3 bases are TGTGCCAGCAGCCCCCGGGGTGACAATGAGCAGTTCTTC.

V is TRBV9 and J is TRBJ1-5; D is possibly TRBD1 (6 bases). The CDR3 sequence is 13 residues long. Germline-derived CDR1 and CDR2 are SGDLS and YYNGEE. Trimming took off 4 bases at V and 9 bases at J, with 14 bases between the two ends. The chain's CDR3 is CASSKGGGTPQHF. CDR3 nucleotides: TGTGCCAGCAGCAAAGGGGGGGGCACGCCCCAGCATTTT.

The J gene is TRBJ1-4, the V gene TRBV7-9, with D possibly TRBD1 on 6 matching bases. Germline V lookup: CDR1 SEHNR, CDR2 FQNEAQ (reference sequence). The CDR3 totals 15 residues. V lost 6 bases, J lost 2 bases, and 13 bases lay in between. CDR3 residues: CASRETGTTNEKLFF. CDR3 DNA sequence: TGTGCCAGCAGGGAGACAGGCACGACTAATGAAAAACTGTTTTTT.

The chain links TRBV3-1 (or the pseudogene TRBV3-2) to TRBJ2-2; D may be TRBD2 (7 bases). There are 19 residues in the CDR3. V gave up 0 bases and J gave up 3 bases, with 20 bases separating them. CDR1 and CDR2 (germline): LGHDT, YNNKEL (reference sequence). CDR3 DNA: TGTGCCAGCAGCCAAGAGACCCCCCTGCGGGGGCCTTACACCGGGGAGCTGTTTTTT. This codes for CASSQETPLRGPYTGELFF.

The chain combines TRBV19 with TRBJ1-2; D is ambiguous. CDR1 and CDR2 from the germline V gene are LNHDA and SQIVND (reference sequence). V was cut by 6 bases and J by 2 bases, with 16 bases left in between. This CDR3 region has 15 residues. CDR3 region: CASRDRERANYGYTF. As DNA, the CDR3 is TGTGCCAGTAGGGACCGAGAGAGGGCAAACTATGGCTACACCTTC.

J is TRBJ1-1 and V is TRBV19; TRBD1 might be the D (5 bases). Germline-derived CDR1 and CDR2 are LNHDA and SQIVND (reference sequence). The CDR3 contains 10 residues. Trimming pared 6 bases from V and 10 bases from J, leaving 9 bases between. CDR3 amino acids: CASRTEGAFF. In DNA form, the CDR3 reads TGTGCCAGTAGGACAGAAGGAGCTTTCTTT.

This rearrangement joins TRBV3-1 (or the pseudogene TRBV3-2) to TRBJ2-1, with 9 bases that match TRBD2. With 1 base clipped from V and 0 bases from J, the junction kept 7 bases outside the gene matches. The CDR3 sequence is 18 residues long. Germline V lookup: CDR1 LGHDT, CDR2 YNNKEL (reference sequence). The CDR3 spells CASSQVRTSESSYNEQFF. In nucleotides, the CDR3 is TGTGCCAGCAGCCAAGTGAGGACTAGCGAAAGCTCCTACAATGAGCAGTTCTTC.

The gene calls are TRBV5-1 and TRBJ1-2, with D possibly matching TRBD1 (6 bases). V was clipped by 2 bases and J by 8 bases, with 16 bases between them. Germline V gene data show CDR1 as SGHRS and CDR2 as YFSETQ. This CDR3 is built from 14 residues. The CDR3 nucleotides read TGCGCCAGCAGCTTAATGTCAGGGGACGAGGGCTACACCTTC. This encodes CASSLMSGDEGYTF. The whole variable domain, filled in from reference TRBV5-1 and TRBJ1-2, reads KAGVTQTPRYLIKTRGQQVTLSCSPISGHRSVSWYQQTPGQGLQFLFEYFSETQRNKGNFPGRFSGRQFSNSRSEMNVSTLELGDSALYLCASSLMSGDEGYTFGSGTRLTVV.

The V call is TRBV7-9, the J call TRBJ1-2; 10 nucleotides agree with TRBD1. V shed 4 bases, J shed 8 bases, and the junction held 10 bases outside the gene matches. The CDR3 has 15 amino acids. Germline CDR1 reads SEHNR; CDR2 reads FQNEAQ (reference sequence). The CDR3 bases are TGTGCCAGCAGCTCAACGCTCGGACAGGGGGAAGGCTACACCTTC. The encoded protein is CASSSTLGQGEGYTF.

This chain connects TRBV2 to TRBJ2-7; 12 bases are a match to TRBD2. CDR3 size: 14 residues. The germline CDR1 and CDR2 sequences are SNHLY and FYNNEI. J was trimmed by 2 bases and V by 6 bases; bases with no gene match: 2. The CDR3 sequence is CASSSSGGAYEQYF. Written as DNA, the CDR3 is TGTGCCAGCAGCTCTAGCGGGGGGGCCTACGAGCAGTACTTC.

The chain links TRBV11-2 to TRBJ2-4; tentative D call: TRBD1 (5 bases). The V end was cut by 1 base, the J end by 8 bases, with 9 bases between. The germline V gene encodes CDR1 SGHAT and CDR2 FQNNGV. The CDR3 spans 13 residues. The CDR3 DNA reads as TGTGCCAGCAGCTTAGCAGGGTTGGACATTCAGTACTTC. Protein: CASSLAGLDIQYF. Filled out from reference TRBV11-2 and TRBJ2-4, the complete variable domain reads EAGVAQSPRYKIIEKRQSVAFWCNPISGHATLYWYQQILGQGPKLLIQFQNNGVVDDSQLPKDRFSAERLKGVDSTLKIQPAKLEDSAVYLCASSLAGLDIQYFGAGTRLSVL.